What follows are 23 T cell receptor beta chains derived from one specimen sequenced in a study of shared clonotypes between healthy human individuals. Sequenced by immunoSEQ multiplex PCR; TCRdb stores in-frame clones only, minus some. The profile shows over a million clones, more than 65% of them singletons. The sequenced sample was memory CD4+ T cells sorted from blood. Subset denoted: CD45RA-negative fraction. Source of these receptors: a man between 18 and 29 years old in good health.

Turning to this clone: The sample contains more than one DNA sequence encoding this CDR3. This chain uses TRBV27 with TRBJ2-5; D is perhaps TRBD1 (5 bases). The length of the CDR3 is 13 residues. Germline V gene data show CDR1 as MNHEY and CDR2 as SMNVEV (reference sequence). The V end lost 3 bases, the J end lost 5 bases, and 10 bases lay between the germline ends. The CDR3: CASSFERGETQYF. The CDR3 nucleotides are TGTGCCAGCAGTTTCGAAAGGGGTGAGACCCAGTACTTC.

The V call is TRBV6-5, the J call TRBJ2-7, with a possible D match to TRBD1 (6 bases). Germline CDR1 reads MNHEY; CDR2 reads SVGAGI. This CDR3 spans 14 amino acids. V was cut by 5 bases and J by 0 bases, with 11 bases left in between. Here the CDR3 reads CASSLSTGSYEQYF. CDR3 nucleotide sequence: TGTGCCAGCAGTCTCTCGACAGGCTCCTACGAGCAGTACTTC.

This clone was found once. The CDR3 loop reads CASTKQAGGIEQYF. The CDR3 DNA reads as TGTGCCAGTACCAAACAGGCAGGGGGTATCGAGCAGTACTTC. This chain links TRBV28 with TRBJ2-7; 7 positions agree with TRBD1. Germline V lookup: CDR1 MDHEN, CDR2 SYDVKM. The J segment lost 6 bases and the V segment lost 9 bases, leaving 14 bases of the junction unmatched. The CDR3 totals 14 residues.

The CDR3: CASSRGQGIYNEQFF. CDR3 coding DNA: TGTGCCAGCAGTAGGGGACAAGGGATCTACAATGAGCAGTTCTTC. The J gene is TRBJ2-1, the V gene TRBV5-6; D may be TRBD1 (6 bases). The CDR3 runs to 15 residues. Germline values: CDR1 SGHDT, CDR2 YYEEEE. The V gene lost 5 bases and the J gene lost 3 bases, with 15 bases spanning the gap.

The V gene is TRBV10-1, the J gene TRBJ2-7, with D uncertain. Trimming left V 3 bases short and J 5 bases short, with 14 bases between. The CDR3 is made up of 14 amino acids. The germline V gene has CDR1 WNHNN and CDR2 SYGVQD (reference sequence). CDR3 sequence reads: CASSETSRRDEQYF. For the CDR3, the DNA is TGCGCCAGCAGTGAAACCTCTCGTAGGGACGAGCAGTACTTC.

The chain has TRBV25-1 and TRBJ1-4; possible D gene TRBD1, 6 bases. CDR3 length: 15 amino acids. V dropped 8 bases and J dropped 0 bases, with 13 bases sitting between them. The germline V gene encodes CDR1 MGHDK and CDR2 SYGVNS. In nucleotides, the CDR3 is TGTGCCAGCCGTCAGACAGGTTCAACTAATGAAAAACTGTTTTTT. Protein product: CASRQTGSTNEKLFF. Based on the CDR3 plus reference TRBV25-1 and TRBJ1-4, the full variable domain is EADIYQTPRYLVIGTGKKITLECSQTMGHDKMYWYQQDPGMELHLIHYSYGVNSTEKGDLSSESTVSRIRTEHFPLTLESARPSHTSQYLCASRQTGSTNEKLFFGSGTQLSVL.

In this sample, this clone turned up many times. V usage is TRBV7-6 and J usage is TRBJ1-6, with D unclear. The CDR3 runs 13 residues. Germline V gives CDR1 SGHVS, CDR2 FNYEAQ. V was clipped by 5 bases and J by 9 bases, with 11 bases between them. The CDR3 nucleotides read TGTGCCAGCAGCCCCGCCGACGTTTCACCCCTCCACTTT. This encodes CASSPADVSPLHF.

The genes are TRBV28 and TRBJ1-2, with D possibly TRBD1 on 6 matching bases. The CDR3 contains 16 residues. Per the germline V gene, CDR1 is MDHEN and CDR2 is SYDVKM. Trimming took 6 bases from V and 9 from J, leaving 26 bases between them. Here the CDR3 reads CASRSVGSGTTARYTF. In nucleotides, the CDR3 is TGTGCCAGCAGGTCCGTGGGGTCCGGGACAACGGCGCGCTACACCTTC.

The table lists this clone with a count of one. This chain joins TRBV18 and TRBJ2-7; a weak D match, TRBD2 (5 bases). Germline V CDR1 and CDR2: KGHSH, LQKENI. Trimming took 6 bases from V and 0 from J, leaving 15 bases between them. This CDR3 spans 15 amino acids. The chain's CDR3 is CASSPGLQSSYEQYF. The CDR3 DNA sequence: TGTGCCAGCTCTCCCGGACTCCAGAGCTCCTACGAGCAGTACTTC.

This sequence joins TRBV4-3 and TRBJ2-7; D remains unclear. Germline values: CDR1 LGHNA, CDR2 YSLEER. The CDR3 sequence is 13 residues long. V lost 3 bases, J lost 3 bases, and 9 bases lay in between. The CDR3 spells CASSQETLYEQYF. CDR3 coding DNA: TGCGCCAGCAGCCAGGAGACACTCTACGAGCAGTACTTC.

Ten or more counts support this clone. As DNA, the CDR3 is TGTGCCAGCAGCTTAGTATCTAGATGGTCAGGGCCGAACACTGAAGCTTTCTTT. Amino acid sequence: CASSLVSRWSGPNTEAFF. The chain recombines TRBV11-2 with TRBJ1-1; D is possibly TRBD1 (5 bases). The CDR3 covers 18 residues. Trimming left V 1 base short and J 1 base short, with 19 bases between. Germline-derived CDR1 and CDR2 are SGHAT and FQNNGV.

This clone came up many times. The gene calls are TRBV4-1 and TRBJ2-7; 12 nucleotides line up with TRBD2. Germline V CDR1 and CDR2: MGHRA, YSYEKL. V was clipped by 2 bases and J by 5 bases; unmatched bases: 7. The CDR3 has 16 residues. The DNA for the CDR3 is TGCGCCAGCAGCCAATCTCCACTAGCGGGAGGAAACGAGCAGTACTTC. Amino acids: CASSQSPLAGGNEQYF.

V usage is TRBV7-9 and J usage is TRBJ1-4; possible D gene TRBD1, 5 bases. The length of the CDR3 is 14 residues. Per germline, CDR1 SEHNR and CDR2 FQNEAQ (reference sequence). V lost 5 bases and J lost 5, with 12 bases in between. DNA of the CDR3: TGTGCCAGCAGCGTCAGGGACGGGAATGAAAAACTGTTTTTT. Translation: CASSVRDGNEKLFF.

The rearrangement links TRBV2 to TRBJ2-6; D uncertain. The CDR3 is 16 residues long. Germline CDR1 reads SNHLY; CDR2 reads FYNNEI. V was cut by 6 bases and J by 2 bases, with 14 bases left in between. CDR3 sequence: CASSLTAIPGANVLTF. The CDR3 DNA is TGTGCCAGCAGCCTTACAGCGATCCCTGGGGCCAACGTCCTGACTTTC.

This chain's CDR3 is CASSLDSSYNEQFF. The CDR3 bases are TGTGCCAGCAGTTTGGACAGCTCCTACAATGAGCAGTTCTTC. This sequence joins TRBV28 and TRBJ2-1; D may be TRBD1 (6 bases). Trimming removed 3 bases at V and 0 bases at J, with 6 bases between. Germline V lookup: CDR1 MDHEN, CDR2 SYDVKM. The CDR3 spans 14 residues.

The chain carries TRBV9 and TRBJ1-5, with D perhaps TRBD1 (5 bases). CDR3 length: 15 amino acids. The germline V gene encodes CDR1 SGDLS and CDR2 YYNGEE. The germline V and J ends were trimmed by 4 bases and 8 bases, with 19 bases remaining between them. The CDR3 coding sequence is TGTGCCAGCAGCTTCCCCGGGACGGGTAGGAAGCCCCAGCATTTT. Amino acids: CASSFPGTGRKPQHF.

The rearrangement uses TRBV7-2 and TRBJ1-1, with D unresolved. V lost 5 bases, J lost 7 bases, and 14 bases lay in between. The CDR3 loop spans 13 amino acids. Germline CDR1 is SGHTA and CDR2 is FQGNSA. CDR3 nucleotide sequence: TGTGCCAGCAGCGTATTGGACGGCCGTGAAGCTTTCTTT. This sequence encodes CASSVLDGREAFF.

The rearrangement links TRBV7-9 to TRBJ1-3, with D hard to call. Germline V gene data show CDR1 as SEHNR and CDR2 as FQNEAQ (reference sequence). Trimming stripped 8 bases from V and 0 bases from J, with 8 bases between. There are 13 residues in the CDR3. CDR3: CASDKNSGNTIYF. In nucleotides, the CDR3 is TGTGCCAGCGACAAGAACTCTGGAAACACCATATATTTT.

Only one count was recorded for this clone. The J gene is TRBJ1-3, the V gene TRBV7-8; TRBD1 aligns across 7 bases. The germline V gene encodes CDR1 SGHVS and CDR2 FQNEAQ. V shed 5 bases and J 1 base; nucleotides not matched to a gene: 5. This CDR3 is built from 15 residues. The CDR3 is CASSTGTASGNTIYF. In DNA form, the CDR3 reads TGTGCCAGCAGCACTGGGACAGCTTCTGGAAACACCATATATTTT.

A few counts support this clone. The gene calls are TRBV5-1 and TRBJ1-1, with TRBD1 identical over 7 bases. Germline V gene data show CDR1 as SGHRS and CDR2 as YFSETQ. Germline trimming cut 6 bases from V and 2 bases from J; bases unmatched to any gene: 7. This CDR3 contains 14 residues. CDR3 nucleotide sequence: TGCGCCAGCAACAGGGACAGCCTAAACACTGAAGCTTTCTTT. Translation: CASNRDSLNTEAFF.

The rearrangement joins TRBV7-2 to TRBJ2-1; D gene ambiguous. Between the trimmed V and J ends, which lost 1 base and 0 bases, there was a span of 7 bases. Germline values: CDR1 SGHTA, CDR2 FQGNSA. The CDR3 covers 15 residues. CDR3 in amino acids: CASSLVDLSYNEQFF. The CDR3 bases are TGTGCCAGCAGCTTAGTAGATCTCTCCTACAATGAGCAGTTCTTC.

The V and J genes are TRBV11-2 and TRBJ1-2; no reliable D call. Germline V gene data show CDR1 as SGHAT and CDR2 as FQNNGV. The V end was cut by 6 bases, the J end by 11 bases, with 13 bases between. CDR3 size: 11 residues. In DNA form, the CDR3 reads TGTGCCAGCAGTTCCAATAGTGGATACACCTTC. It translates to CASSSNSGYTF.

A remark on this clone: Different DNA sequences within this sample yield the same CDR3. The chain joins TRBV5-1 to TRBJ1-2; D call uncertain. CDR3 length equals 15 residues. Germline values: CDR1 SGHRS, CDR2 YFSETQ. The V gene lost 0 bases and the J gene lost 3 bases, with 12 bases spanning the gap. CDR3 protein: CASSLGQALDYGYTF. DNA of the CDR3: TGCGCCAGCAGCTTGGGGCAGGCGTTAGACTATGGCTACACCTTC.